This TCR beta chain was sequenced in a study of post-analysis software for immune sequencing data. cDNA libraries for TCR beta contained unique molecular identifiers. With about 0.95 to 11 million T cells as the source, 500,000 to 650,000 cDNA molecules resulted. TCRdb reanalysed the PCR reads using MiXCR and keeps one entry per CDR3 protein. The profile covers a few hundred thousand distinct CDR3 sequences, with about a third appearing a single time and 4.5% to 7.5% taken by the ten largest. Study-level results: A significant reduction in normalized Chao1 diversity was observed in multiple sclerosis patients versus controls. In patients, a few TRBV segments were more frequent than in controls, with TRBV5-6, TRBV5-1 and TRBV20-1 among them.

About this clonotype itself: As yet, its antigen is unknown.

The CDR3 covers 16 residues. Trimming cost V 6 bases and J 0 bases, with 17 bases left between them. The sequenced sample consisted of blood. This sequence originates from a girl aged 2-17 years with multiple sclerosis. The chain is built from TRBV12-3 or TRBV12-4 and TRBJ1-1; weak D call: TRBD1 (5 bases). CDR3 protein: CASSPTTGRMNTEAFF. For the CDR3, the DNA is TGTGCCAGCAGCCCCACTACAGGTCGCATGAACACTGAAGCTTTCTTT.